The rows below give T cell receptor beta chains drawn from one sample of a study of T-cell memory formation after mild COVID-19. TCRdb used MiXCR to reprocess the 5' RACE reads, holding one entry per CDR3 protein. The sample shows 200,000 to 300,000 distinct CDR3 sequences, approximately 15% of them seen only once. Sequenced sample: PBMCs or a T cell subset sorted from them (not recorded which). The receptors originated from a man younger than 35 who had mild COVID-19 (a few samples of this study predate the infection). Cell type and time point are not known. Each CDR3 is given with its conserved first and last residue. The D gene is left open where the match is weak. Size tells how often a clone was seen (once, few, many) or the class of an expanded clone, and some rows leave it out.

j_call: TRBJ1-2
v_call: TRBV4-1
d_call: TRBD1
clone_size: few
cdr3_nt: TGCGCCAGCAGCCCCTCAGGGGGATCGAACTATGGCTACACCTTC
cdr3_aa: CASSPSGGSNYGYTF

j_call: TRBJ2-7
v_call: TRBV11-2
d_call: NA
clone_size: NA
cdr3_nt: TGTGCCAGCAGCTTAGATCGGTGGTGGACCTACGAGCAGTACTTC
cdr3_aa: CASSLDRWWTYEQYF

j_call: TRBJ2-7
v_call: TRBV6-6
d_call: TRBD1
clone_size: NA
cdr3_nt: TGTGCCAGCAATCGGGCGGGGACCGGGACAGGGAAAACCTACGAGCAGTACTTC
cdr3_aa: CASNRAGTGTGKTYEQYF

j_call: TRBJ1-5
v_call: TRBV27
d_call: NA
clone_size: NA
cdr3_nt: TGTGCCAGCAGTGGGCTCCAGAGTAATCAGCCCCAGCATTTT
cdr3_aa: CASSGLQSNQPQHF

j_call: TRBJ1-2
v_call: TRBV7-2
d_call: NA
clone_size: NA
cdr3_nt: TGTGCCAGCAGCTCCGTTTCCGAGTATGGCTACACCTTC
cdr3_aa: CASSSVSEYGYTF

j_call: TRBJ2-5
v_call: TRBV27
d_call: NA
clone_size: few
cdr3_nt: TGTGCCAGCAGTTTATATGGGGTGCGGGAGACCCAGTACTTC
cdr3_aa: CASSLYGVRETQYF

j_call: TRBJ1-2
v_call: TRBV7-3
d_call: NA
clone_size: NA
cdr3_nt: TGTGCCAGCAGCGCAAGACATGTGGCTCGGACTAACTATGGCTACACCTTC
cdr3_aa: CASSARHVARTNYGYTF

j_call: TRBJ2-4
v_call: TRBV7-2
d_call: NA
clone_size: many
cdr3_nt: TGTGCCAGCAGCTTGGGGGGATACAGGGGTCGAACCAAAAACATTCAGTACTTC
cdr3_aa: CASSLGGYRGRTKNIQYF

j_call: TRBJ2-6
v_call: TRBV6-6
d_call: NA
clone_size: NA
cdr3_nt: TGTGCCAGCAGTTACTCATCTGGGGCCAACGTCCTGACTTTC
cdr3_aa: CASSYSSGANVLTF

j_call: TRBJ1-2
v_call: TRBV2
d_call: NA
clone_size: few
cdr3_nt: TGTGCCAGCAGTGATGGGGGTCGGGGCTATGGCTACACCTTC
cdr3_aa: CASSDGGRGYGYTF

j_call: TRBJ2-3
v_call: TRBV24-1
d_call: NA
clone_size: few
cdr3_nt: TGTGCCACCAGTGTGGGGGATACGCAGTATTTT
cdr3_aa: CATSVGDTQYF

j_call: TRBJ2-1
v_call: TRBV5-1
d_call: TRBD2
clone_size: NA
cdr3_nt: TGCGCCAGCAGCAGCGAGCGGGGGGGTAATGAGCAGTTCTTC
cdr3_aa: CASSSERGGNEQFF

j_call: TRBJ1-5
v_call: TRBV4-1
d_call: TRBD1
clone_size: few
cdr3_nt: TGCGCCAGCAGAATGGGACAGGGGTTCAATCAGCCCCAGCATTTT
cdr3_aa: CASRMGQGFNQPQHF

j_call: TRBJ1-1
v_call: TRBV11-2
d_call: NA
clone_size: few
cdr3_nt: TGTGCCAGCAGCCCCGACTGGGGCACTGAAGCTTTCTTT
cdr3_aa: CASSPDWGTEAFF

j_call: TRBJ2-2
v_call: TRBV7-6
d_call: TRBD1
clone_size: NA
cdr3_nt: TGTGCCAGCAGCTCGCCGGGACAGGGGCGAACCGGGGAGCTGTTTTTT
cdr3_aa: CASSSPGQGRTGELFF